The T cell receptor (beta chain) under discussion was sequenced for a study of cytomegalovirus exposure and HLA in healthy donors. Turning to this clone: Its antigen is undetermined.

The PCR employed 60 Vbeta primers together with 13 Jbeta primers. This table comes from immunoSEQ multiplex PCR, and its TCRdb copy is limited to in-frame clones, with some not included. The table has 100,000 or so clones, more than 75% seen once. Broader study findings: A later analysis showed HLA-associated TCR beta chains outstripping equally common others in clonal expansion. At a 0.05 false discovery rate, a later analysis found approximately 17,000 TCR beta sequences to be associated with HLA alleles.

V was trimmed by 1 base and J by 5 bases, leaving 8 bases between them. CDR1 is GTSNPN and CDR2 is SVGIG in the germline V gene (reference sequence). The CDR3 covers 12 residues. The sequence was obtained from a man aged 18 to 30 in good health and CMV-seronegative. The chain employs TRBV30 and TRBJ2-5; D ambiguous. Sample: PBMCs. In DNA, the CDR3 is TGTGCCTGGAGTGACTCTCGGGAGACCCAGTACTTC. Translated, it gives CAWSDSRETQYF.